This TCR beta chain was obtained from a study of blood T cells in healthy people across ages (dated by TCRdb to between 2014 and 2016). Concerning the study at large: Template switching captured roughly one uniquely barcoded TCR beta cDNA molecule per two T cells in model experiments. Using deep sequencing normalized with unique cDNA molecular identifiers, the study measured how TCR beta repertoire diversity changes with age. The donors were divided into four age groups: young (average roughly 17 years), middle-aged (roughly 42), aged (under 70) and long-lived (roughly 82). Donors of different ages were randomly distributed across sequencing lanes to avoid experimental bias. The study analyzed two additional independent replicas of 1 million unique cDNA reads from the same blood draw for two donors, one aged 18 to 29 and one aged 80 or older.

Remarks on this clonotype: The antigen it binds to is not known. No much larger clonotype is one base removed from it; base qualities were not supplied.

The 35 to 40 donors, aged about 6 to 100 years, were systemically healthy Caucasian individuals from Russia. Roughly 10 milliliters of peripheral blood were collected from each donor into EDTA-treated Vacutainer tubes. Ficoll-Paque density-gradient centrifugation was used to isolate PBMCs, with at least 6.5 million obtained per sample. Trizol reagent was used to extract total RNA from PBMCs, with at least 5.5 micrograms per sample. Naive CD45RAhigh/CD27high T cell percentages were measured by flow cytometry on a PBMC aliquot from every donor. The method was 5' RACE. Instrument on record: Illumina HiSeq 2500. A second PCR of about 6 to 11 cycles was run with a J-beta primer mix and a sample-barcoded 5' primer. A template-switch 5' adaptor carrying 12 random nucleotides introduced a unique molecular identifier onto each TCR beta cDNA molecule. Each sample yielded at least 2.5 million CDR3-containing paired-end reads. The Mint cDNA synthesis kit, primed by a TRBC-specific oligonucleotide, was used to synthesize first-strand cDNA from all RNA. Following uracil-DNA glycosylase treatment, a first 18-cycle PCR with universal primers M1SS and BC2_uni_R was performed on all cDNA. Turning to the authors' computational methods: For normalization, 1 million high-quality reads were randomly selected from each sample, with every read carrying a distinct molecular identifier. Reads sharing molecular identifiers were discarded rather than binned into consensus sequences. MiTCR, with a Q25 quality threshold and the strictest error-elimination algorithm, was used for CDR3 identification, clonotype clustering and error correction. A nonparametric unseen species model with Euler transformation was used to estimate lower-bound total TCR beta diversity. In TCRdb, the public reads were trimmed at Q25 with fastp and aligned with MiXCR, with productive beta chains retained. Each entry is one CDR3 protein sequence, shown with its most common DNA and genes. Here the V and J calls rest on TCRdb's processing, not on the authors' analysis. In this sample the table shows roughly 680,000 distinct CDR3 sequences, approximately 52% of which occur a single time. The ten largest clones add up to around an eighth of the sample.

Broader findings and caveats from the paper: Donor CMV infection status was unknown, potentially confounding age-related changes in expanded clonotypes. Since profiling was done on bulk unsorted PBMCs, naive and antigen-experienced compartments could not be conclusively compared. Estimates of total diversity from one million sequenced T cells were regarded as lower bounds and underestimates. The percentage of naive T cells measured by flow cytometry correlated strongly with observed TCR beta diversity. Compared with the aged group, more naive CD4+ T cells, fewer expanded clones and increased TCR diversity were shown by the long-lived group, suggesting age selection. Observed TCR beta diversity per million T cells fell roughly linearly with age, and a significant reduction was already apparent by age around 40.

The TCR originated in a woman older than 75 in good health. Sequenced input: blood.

The DNA sequence reads TGTGCCATCAGTGAGTCAGTAGCGGGGGAAGAGACCCAGTACTTC. This encodes CAISESVAGEETQYF. The chain is assembled from TRBV10-3 and TRBJ2-7, with 9 bases aligning to TRBD2. Matching the DNA end better, TRBJ2-5 makes the J call doubtful. Looking up the germline V gene yields CDR1 ENHRY and CDR2 SYGVKD. There are 15 amino acids in the CDR3, from cysteine to phenylalanine inclusive. The retained sequence is limited to the CDR3, 45 bases, with the frame set at the first base.